This is a list of T cell receptor beta chains from one sample in a study of graft-versus-host responses after intestinal transplantation. Clones were sequenced by immunoSEQ multiplex PCR, and TCRdb holds only the in-frame ones, with some missing. The data hold 10,000 or so clones, with around 79% observed a single time. The source was ileum tissue, collected 142 days after intestinal transplantation. These receptors all stem from a human patient who received an intestinal transplant, so some T cells may come from the graft donor. The conserved cysteine and the conserved F or W are not part of the CDR3 here.

TRBV2	ASSTLTPGQYTEAF
TRBV29-1	STLTDYNEQF
TRBV30	AWRGLADDTQY
TRBV15	ATSREPGTDTQY
TRBV27	ASSPASGVSGNTIY
TRBV5-8	ASRQRQGGGYGYT
TRBV9	ASSSRGRRNSPLH
TRBV28	ASRERGRTDTQY
TRBV25-1	ASSVLNSGASMY
TRBV2	ASRGLWTESTDTQY
TRBV5-1	ASSFSSGSDTQY
TRBV5-6	ASSLGDSYNEQF
TRBV27	ASSSSGTGGVAF
TRBV15	ATSRRSNSPLH
TRBV20-1	SAAGNNEQF
TRBV7-9	ASSFNGVNQPQH
TRBV2	ASTLSGGAGTGELF
TRBV5-4	ASSQGGPSGEQY
TRBV7-3	ASSLVGEDEQF
TRBV10-1	ASSDGGTAYNEQL
TRBV7-2	ASSYSRGTAPYEQY
TRBV10-3	ATSQDYEQY
TRBV10-2	ASSSLEDEQF